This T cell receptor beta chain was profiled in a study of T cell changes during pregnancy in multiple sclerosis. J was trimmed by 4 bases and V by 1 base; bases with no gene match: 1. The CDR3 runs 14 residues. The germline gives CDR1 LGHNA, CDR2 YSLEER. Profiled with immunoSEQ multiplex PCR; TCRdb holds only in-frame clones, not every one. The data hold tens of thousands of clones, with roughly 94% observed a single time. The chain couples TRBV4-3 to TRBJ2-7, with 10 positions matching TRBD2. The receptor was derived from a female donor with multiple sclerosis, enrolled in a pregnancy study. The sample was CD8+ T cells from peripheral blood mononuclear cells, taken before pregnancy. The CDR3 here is CASSQATSGYEQYF. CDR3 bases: TGCGCCAGCAGCCAAGCGACTAGCGGGTACGAGCAGTACTTC.